What follows are 32 T cell receptor beta chains derived from one specimen sequenced in a study of cytomegalovirus exposure and HLA in healthy donors. The PCR made use of 60 Vbeta and 13 Jbeta primers. TCRdb's table, derived via immunoSEQ multiplex PCR, lists solely in-frame clones and lacks some. The sample holds about 160,000 clones, 60% to 80% seen once. Sequences were obtained from PBMCs. The receptors here all came from a man in his 60s in good health and CMV-seronegative.

The chain is built from TRBV28 and TRBJ2-2; 16 bases are shared with TRBD2. The CDR3 contains 18 residues. V trimming: 5 bases; J trimming: 5 bases; junction bases outside the gene matches: 8. Germline V CDR1 and CDR2: MDHEN, SYDVKM. The CDR3 region is CASSPPGLAGGRTGELFF. Written as DNA, the CDR3 is TGTGCCAGCAGTCCGCCGGGACTAGCGGGAGGGCGGACCGGGGAGCTGTTTTTT.

The CDR3 DNA reads as TGTGCCAGCAGTTCCCAGGGGGGAGATACGCAGTATTTT. Translated: CASSSQGGDTQYF. V is TRBV5-6 and J is TRBJ2-3; weak D call: TRBD1 (7 bases). CDR1 and CDR2 from the germline V gene are SGHDT and YYEEEE. V gave up 5 bases and J gave up 5 bases, with 12 bases separating them. The CDR3 spans 13 residues.

This chain links TRBV20-1 with TRBJ2-5, with a possible D match to TRBD1 (6 bases). The CDR3 loop spans 11 amino acids. Germline V gene lookup returns CDR1 DFQATT and CDR2 SNEGSKA (reference sequence). The CDR3 protein is CSGDKQETQYF. The CDR3 bases are TGCTCTGGGGACAAACAAGAGACCCAGTACTTC.

In this sample, this clone turned up a few times. The chain links TRBV5-8 to TRBJ2-7; 7 bases fit TRBD2. The V gene's germline CDR1 is SGHTS and CDR2 YDEGEE. The CDR3 contains 14 residues. The V segment lost 4 bases and the J segment 6 bases; nucleotides outside the gene matches: 10. CDR3: CASSHMWEGSEQYF. CDR3 DNA sequence: TGTGCCAGCAGCCACATGTGGGAGGGGAGCGAGCAGTACTTC.

The rearrangement joins TRBV4-1 to TRBJ1-1; a possible D gene is TRBD1 (6 bases). The CDR3 runs to 15 residues. V was cut by 5 bases and J by 5 bases, with 18 bases left in between. Germline CDR1 MGHRA, CDR2 YSYEKL. The CDR3 region is CASSEGAAGDTEAFF. For the CDR3, the DNA is TGCGCCAGCAGCGAAGGAGCTGCAGGGGATACTGAAGCTTTCTTT.

The rearrangement joins TRBV5-4 to TRBJ2-7; D may be TRBD2 (5 bases). Germline values: CDR1 SGHNT, CDR2 YYREEE (reference sequence). V was trimmed by 4 bases and J by 0 bases, leaving 14 bases between them. This CDR3 comprises 15 residues. The CDR3 region is CASSGGDTRSYEQYF. In DNA, the CDR3 is TGTGCCAGCAGCGGAGGCGACACCCGCTCCTACGAGCAGTACTTC.

This clone was detected only a few times. In DNA, the CDR3 is TGTGCCAGCAGCAACGACAGGGCCACTGAAGCTTTCTTT. It specifies CASSNDRATEAFF. The chain has TRBV7-9 and TRBJ1-1, with 7 bases fitting TRBD1. After removal of 5 bases from V and 4 bases from J, the junction contained 4 bases not matched to a gene. This CDR3 spans 13 amino acids. Per the germline V gene, CDR1 is SEHNR and CDR2 is FQNEAQ (reference sequence).

The chain joins TRBV4-2 to TRBJ1-3, with 7 positions matching TRBD1. CDR1 and CDR2 (germline): LGHNA, YNFKEQ. J gave up 2 bases and V 0 bases, and 4 bases lay outside the gene matches. The CDR3 has 16 amino acids. This CDR3 is CASSQDPQGPGNTIYF. The CDR3, as DNA: TGTGCCAGCAGCCAAGACCCACAGGGGCCTGGAAACACCATATATTTT.

The chain has TRBV10-3 and TRBJ2-7; 10 bases map to TRBD2. V trimming: 0 bases; J trimming: 4 bases; junction bases outside the gene matches: 3. The length of the CDR3 is 15 residues. Germline CDR1 reads ENHRY; CDR2 reads SYGVKD. The CDR3 region has the DNA TGTGCCATCAGTGAGTCGAGGACTAGCGGATACGAGCAGTACTTC. Its translation is CAISESRTSGYEQYF.

DNA of the CDR3: TGCAGCGGCGGAGACACTGAAGCTTTCTTT. This codes for CSGGDTEAFF. The chain couples TRBV29-1 to TRBJ1-1; D is ambiguous. V was pared by 7 bases and J by 3 bases, with 6 bases between. The CDR3 extends over 10 amino acids. CDR1 and CDR2 (germline): SQVTM, ANQGSEA.

This chain links TRBV4-2 with TRBJ1-4; D not certain. Germline-derived CDR1 and CDR2 are LGHNA and YNFKEQ. V lost 1 base to trimming and J lost 0 bases, with 9 bases between them. The CDR3 is 16 amino acids. The CDR3 DNA reads as TGTGCCAGCAGCCAAGCTGGCGGGCCAACTAATGAAAAACTGTTTTTT. Amino acids: CASSQAGGPTNEKLFF.

The J gene is TRBJ2-5, the V gene TRBV9, with 9 bases identical to TRBD2. This CDR3 comprises 14 residues. The germline V gene has CDR1 SGDLS and CDR2 YYNGEE. The J segment lost 7 bases and the V segment lost 3 bases, leaving 7 bases of the junction unmatched. DNA of the CDR3: TGTGCCAGCAGCGCCGCTAGGCGGGAGGGGACCCAGTACTTC. Translating gives CASSAARREGTQYF. Drawing the rest from reference TRBV9 and TRBJ2-5, the complete variable domain is DSGVTQTPKHLITATGQRVTLRCSPRSGDLSVYWYQQSLDQGLQFLIQYYNGEERAKGNILERFSAQQFPDLHSELNLSSLELGDSALYFCASSAARREGTQYFGPGTRLLVL.

This chain links TRBV7-3 with TRBJ2-5, with TRBD1 matching over 9 bases. The CDR3 has 15 residues. The J segment lost 3 bases and the V segment lost 8 bases, leaving 10 bases of the junction unmatched. The germline V gene encodes CDR1 SGHTA and CDR2 FQGTGA. CDR3 region: CASERGQGTKETQYF. The CDR3 nucleotides are TGTGCCAGCGAACGGGGACAGGGAACAAAAGAGACCCAGTACTTC.

The CDR3 spells CASSLAGQQVQYGANVLTF. The DNA of the CDR3 is TGTGCCAGCAGCTTAGCGGGGCAGCAGGTACAATATGGGGCCAACGTCCTGACTTTC. The chain couples TRBV7-8 to TRBJ2-6; D possibly corresponds to TRBD1 (5 bases). The germline CDR1 and CDR2 sequences are SGHVS and FQNEAQ. V was pared by 0 bases and J by 3 bases, with 18 bases between. This CDR3 has 19 residues. Variable domain in full (rest from reference TRBV7-8 and TRBJ2-6): GAGVSQSPRYKVAKRGQDVALRCDPISGHVSLFWYQQALGQGPEFLTYFQNEAQLDKSGLPSDRFFAERPEGSVSTLKIQRTQQEDSAVYLCASSLAGQQVQYGANVLTFGAGSRLTVL.

V is TRBV20-1 and J is TRBJ1-2; D uncertain. V lost 0 bases and J 8 bases, leaving 7 bases between the germline ends. CDR1 and CDR2 from the germline V gene are DFQATT and SNEGSKA (reference sequence). This CDR3 spans 11 amino acids. CDR3 nucleotide sequence: TGCAGTGCTAGAGATGGGCAGGGCTACACCTTC. This encodes CSARDGQGYTF.

The sample holds one count of this clone. The rearrangement links TRBV10-3 to TRBJ2-7; 12 nucleotides align to TRBD1. The CDR3 sequence is 14 residues long. The trim removed 6 bases at V and 5 bases at J, leaving 5 bases unmatched. Germline V gives CDR1 ENHRY, CDR2 SYGVKD. Here the CDR3 DNA reads TGTGCCATCAGGGGGACAGGGGGCTTAGACGAGCAGTACTTC. As protein: CAIRGTGGLDEQYF.

As regards this clone: Other nucleotide sequences in the sample specify the same CDR3. The J gene is TRBJ2-5, the V gene TRBV6-1; possibly TRBD1 for D (5 bases). CDR1 is MNHNS, CDR2 SASEGT, per germline. V was cut by 3 bases and J by 5 bases, with 10 bases left in between. CDR3 length: 13 residues. The CDR3 loop is CASSDRTQETQYF. In DNA form, the CDR3 reads TGTGCCAGCAGTGATCGGACACAGGAGACCCAGTACTTC.

This chain links TRBV28 with TRBJ2-1, with TRBD2 identical over 8 bases. Per the germline V gene, CDR1 is MDHEN and CDR2 is SYDVKM. Trimming removed 6 bases from V and 10 bases from J; junction bases left unmatched: 17. The length of the CDR3 is 16 residues. The CDR3 nucleotides are TGTGCCAGCAGACAACCTCCCCTAACTAGCGGTGGAGAGCAGTTCTTC. This sequence encodes CASRQPPLTSGGEQFF. The full variable domain, its missing parts supplied by reference TRBV28 and TRBJ2-1, is DVKVTQSSRYLVKRTGEKVFLECVQDMDHENMFWYRQDPGLGLRLIYFSYDVKMKEKGDIPEGYSVSREKKERFSLILESASTNQTSMYLCASRQPPLTSGGEQFFGPGTRLTVL.

A few counts support this clone. This sequence joins TRBV30 and TRBJ2-7, with 12 nucleotides matching TRBD1. From germline, CDR1 is GTSNPN and CDR2 SVGIG (reference sequence). The CDR3 is 15 amino acids. The J segment lost 3 bases and the V segment lost 2 bases, leaving 5 bases of the junction unmatched. The CDR3 loop reads CAWSRDRGLGYEQYF. CDR3 bases: TGTGCCTGGAGTAGGGACAGGGGGCTAGGCTACGAGCAGTACTTC.

The V gene is TRBV12-2, the J gene TRBJ1-6. TRBV12-2 represents a pseudogene. The CDR3 is 20 residues long. The CDR3 bases are TGTGCAAGTCGCTTAGCGGTACCAAATCACTGGCGGGCAGGGAGGTCACCCCTCCACTTT. Amino acid sequence: CASRLAVPNHWRAGRSPLHF.

J is TRBJ1-2 and V is TRBV27; a possible D gene is TRBD1 (6 bases). The germline V gene encodes CDR1 MNHEY and CDR2 SMNVEV (reference sequence). V dropped 4 bases and J dropped 11 bases, with 26 bases sitting between them. This CDR3 is 16 amino acids long. CDR3 bases: TGTGCCAGCAGTTCCCATCGACAGGCCGAGAAGGGTGGGTACACCTTC. It is translated as CASSSHRQAEKGGYTF.

CDR3 loop: CASSLVFSRGPRGEQFF. The DNA for the CDR3 is TGTGCCAGCAGCTTAGTCTTCTCGCGGGGGCCGCGTGGTGAGCAGTTCTTC. The rearrangement uses TRBV7-2 and TRBJ2-1; tentative D call: TRBD2 (7 bases). The ends were cut back, 1 base at V and 9 bases at J, with 22 bases in the middle. Looked up from germline, CDR1 is SGHTA and CDR2 is FQGNSA. CDR3 size: 17 residues.

The V and J genes are TRBV4-3 and TRBJ2-1; D unclear. Looked up from germline, CDR1 is LGHNA and CDR2 is YSLEER. The CDR3 totals 13 residues. Trimming stripped 0 bases from V and 8 bases from J, with 8 bases between. CDR3 sequence: CASSQDSTDEQFF. CDR3 nucleotide sequence: TGCGCCAGCAGCCAAGATAGTACTGATGAGCAGTTCTTC.

This sequence joins TRBV4-1 and TRBJ1-4; TRBD1 matches at 10 bases. J was trimmed by 6 bases and V by 2 bases; bases with no gene match: 3. The CDR3 runs to 15 residues. Germline CDR1 and CDR2: MGHRA and YSYEKL. Here the CDR3 reads CASSQYGTGDEKLFF. As DNA, the CDR3 is TGCGCCAGCAGCCAATACGGGACAGGGGATGAAAAACTGTTTTTT.

V and J are TRBV10-1 and TRBJ2-3; the D gene is possibly TRBD1 (5 bases). V was trimmed by 8 bases and J by 1 base, leaving 10 bases between them. The CDR3 runs to 13 residues. Germline lookup yields CDR1 WNHNN and CDR2 SYGVQD (reference sequence). This chain's CDR3 is CASGAAGTDTQYF. Written as DNA, the CDR3 is TGCGCCAGCGGGGCGGCGGGCACAGATACGCAGTATTTT.

The chain employs TRBV5-1 and TRBJ2-4; 8 bases fit TRBD1. Germline V gives CDR1 SGHRS, CDR2 YFSETQ. The trim removed 7 bases at V and 5 bases at J, leaving 5 bases unmatched. This CDR3 comprises 13 residues. The CDR3 DNA follows: TGCGCCAGCGGCTCAGGGGGCCAAAACATTCAGTACTTC. This sequence encodes CASGSGGQNIQYF.

The chain carries TRBV2 and TRBJ2-5, with D possibly matching TRBD2 (6 bases). Germline V lookup: CDR1 SNHLY, CDR2 FYNNEI. With 6 bases removed from V and 4 bases from J, the gap between germline ends came to 21 bases. CDR3 length equals 16 residues. For the CDR3, the DNA is TGTGCCAGCAGACCCCCCCACGGGCGGGGCACAGAGACCCAGTACTTC. It specifies CASRPPHGRGTETQYF. The full variable domain, with the rest looked up from reference TRBV2 and TRBJ2-5, is EPEVTQTPSHQVTQMGQEVILRCVPISNHLYFYWYRQILGQKVEFLVSFYNNEISEKSEIFDDQFSVERPDGSNFTLKIRSTKLEDSAMYFCASRPPHGRGTETQYFGPGTRLLVL.

The sample holds a few counts of this clone. This chain uses TRBV2 with TRBJ2-5; 12 nucleotides align to TRBD2. The J call may be incorrect, as the DNA end agrees better with TRBJ2-7. This CDR3 has 14 amino acids. Germline V gene sequence: CDR1 SNHLY, CDR2 FYNNEI. Here the CDR3 reads CASSEGLAGYEQYF. CDR3 bases: TGTGCCAGCAGTGAGGGACTAGCGGGCTACGAGCAGTACTTC.

This clone was seen a single time. The same CDR3 is also encoded by other DNA sequences in this sample. The genes are TRBV6-6 and TRBJ2-1, with 10 bases that match TRBD2. The V gene's germline CDR1 is MNHNY and CDR2 SVGAGI (reference sequence). The CDR3 covers 16 residues. V trimming: 5 bases; J trimming: 3 bases; junction bases outside the gene matches: 7. This CDR3 is CASSPTLAGGYNEQFF. The CDR3 nucleotides are TGTGCCAGCAGTCCAACCTTAGCGGGAGGCTACAATGAGCAGTTCTTC.

The chain couples TRBV7-2 to TRBJ2-3; TRBD2 is a possible D gene (5 bases). The CDR3 is 16 residues long. Trimming took 2 bases from V and 2 from J, leaving 14 bases between them. CDR1 is SGHTA, CDR2 FQGNSA, per germline. The CDR3 DNA reads TGTGCCAGCAGCTTAACCCCAGCGGTACTCACAGATACGCAGTATTTT. This encodes CASSLTPAVLTDTQYF.

In this sample, this clone turned up a few times. CDR3 sequence (DNA): TGTGCCAGCAGTTACTCGGGACAGCACGATACAGATACGCAGTATTTT. Residues: CASSYSGQHDTDTQYF. This rearrangement joins TRBV6-5 to TRBJ2-3, with 7 bases that match TRBD1. Germline V gene lookup returns CDR1 MNHEY and CDR2 SVGAGI. This CDR3 has 16 amino acids. The junction had 6 bases not matched to a gene; V was cut back by 0 bases and J by 3 bases.

This chain links TRBV7-9 with TRBJ2-1, with 12 positions matching TRBD2. Looked up from germline, CDR1 is SEHNR and CDR2 is FQNEAQ (reference sequence). The ends lost 6 bases at V and 7 bases at J; junction bases unmatched: 7. CDR3 length: 15 amino acids. CDR3 loop: CASRGLAGGGNEQFF. The CDR3 DNA reads as TGTGCCAGCAGGGGTCTAGCGGGAGGGGGTAATGAGCAGTTCTTC.